Included here is one T cell receptor (beta chain) sequence, with context. In the authors' workflow: Researchers report that nucleated cell counts were estimated from reference gene primer amplification. The repertoire was sequenced with immunoSEQ multiplex PCR; TCRdb's copy has only in-frame clones and lacks some. V and J calls and clone size are as listed in that table; D and trimming were resolved from the DNA. The repertoire holds roughly 200,000 clones, with around three quarters as singletons. This sample is drawn from a study of blood T cell repertoires in COVID-19. About the research overall: Specimens from acute and convalescent COVID-19 originated in the United States, Italy and Spain.

The CDR3 covers 13 residues. V lost 1 base, J lost 1 base, and 4 bases lay in between. Germline V gives CDR1 SGHAT, CDR2 FQNNGV. The sequence was obtained from a woman in her 70s with acute or convalescent COVID-19. Sequenced material: peripheral blood. The chain joins TRBV11-2 to TRBJ1-1; no definite D call. CDR3 sequence reads: CASSLGGNTEAFF. CDR3 bases: TGTGCCAGCAGCTTAGGAGGGAACACTGAAGCTTTCTTT.